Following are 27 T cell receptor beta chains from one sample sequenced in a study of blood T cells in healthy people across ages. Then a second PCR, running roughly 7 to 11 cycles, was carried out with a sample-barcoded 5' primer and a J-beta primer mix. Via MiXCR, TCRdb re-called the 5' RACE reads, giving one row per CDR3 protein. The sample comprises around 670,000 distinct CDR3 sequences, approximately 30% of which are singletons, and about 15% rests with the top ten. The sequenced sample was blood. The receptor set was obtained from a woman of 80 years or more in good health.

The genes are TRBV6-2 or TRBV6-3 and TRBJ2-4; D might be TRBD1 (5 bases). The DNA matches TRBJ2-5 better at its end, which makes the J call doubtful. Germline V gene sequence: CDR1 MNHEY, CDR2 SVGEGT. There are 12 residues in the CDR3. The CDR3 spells CASRQLGVTQYF. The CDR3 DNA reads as TGTGCCAGCAGGCAGCTAGGGGTGACCCAGTACTTC.

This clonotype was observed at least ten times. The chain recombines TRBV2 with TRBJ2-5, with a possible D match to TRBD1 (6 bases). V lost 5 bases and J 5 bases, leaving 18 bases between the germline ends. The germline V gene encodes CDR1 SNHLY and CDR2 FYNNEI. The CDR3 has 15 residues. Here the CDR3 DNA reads TGTGCCAGCAGTCCTACCATGGACAGATACGAGACCCAGTACTTC. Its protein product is CASSPTMDRYETQYF.

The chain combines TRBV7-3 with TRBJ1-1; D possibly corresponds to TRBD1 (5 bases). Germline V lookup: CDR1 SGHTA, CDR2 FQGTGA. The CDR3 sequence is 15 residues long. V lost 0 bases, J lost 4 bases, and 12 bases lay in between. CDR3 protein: CASSLTGATGTEAFF. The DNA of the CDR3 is TGTGCCAGCAGCTTAACCGGGGCGACTGGCACTGAAGCTTTCTTT.

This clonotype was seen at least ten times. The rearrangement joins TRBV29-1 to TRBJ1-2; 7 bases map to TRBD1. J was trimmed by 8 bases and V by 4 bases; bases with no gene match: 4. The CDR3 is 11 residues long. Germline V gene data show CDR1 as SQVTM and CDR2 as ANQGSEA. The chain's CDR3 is CSVGQGGGYTF. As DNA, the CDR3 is TGCAGCGTTGGACAGGGCGGGGGCTACACCTTC.

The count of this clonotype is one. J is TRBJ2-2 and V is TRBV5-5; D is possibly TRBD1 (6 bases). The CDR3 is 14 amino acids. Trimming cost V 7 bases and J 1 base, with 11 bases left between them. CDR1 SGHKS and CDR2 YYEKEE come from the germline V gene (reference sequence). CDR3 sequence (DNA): TGTGCCAGCGCGGAAGGGGGGAACACCGGGGAGCTGTTTTTT. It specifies CASAEGGNTGELFF.

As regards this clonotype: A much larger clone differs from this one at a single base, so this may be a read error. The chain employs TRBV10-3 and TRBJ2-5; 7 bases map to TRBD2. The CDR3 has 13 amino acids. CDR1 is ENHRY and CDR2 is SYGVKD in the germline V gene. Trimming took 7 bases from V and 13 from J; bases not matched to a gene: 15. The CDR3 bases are TGTGCCATCATAAGGGAGGGTTACAATGAGCGGTACTTC. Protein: CAIIREGYNERYF.

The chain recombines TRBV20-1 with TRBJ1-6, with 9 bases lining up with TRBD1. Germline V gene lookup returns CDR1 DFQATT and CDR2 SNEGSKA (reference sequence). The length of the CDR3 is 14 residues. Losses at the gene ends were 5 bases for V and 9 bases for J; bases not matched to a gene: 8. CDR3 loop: CSARTGTGSSPLHF. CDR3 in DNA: TGCAGTGCTCGCACCGGGACAGGGAGTTCACCCCTCCACTTT.

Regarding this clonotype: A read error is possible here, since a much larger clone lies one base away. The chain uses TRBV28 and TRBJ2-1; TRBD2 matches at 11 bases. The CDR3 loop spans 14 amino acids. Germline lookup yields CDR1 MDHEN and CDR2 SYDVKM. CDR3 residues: CASVSGGAVGEQCF. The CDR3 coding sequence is TGTGCCAGCGTTAGCGGGGGGGCCGTAGGTGAGCAGTGCTTC.

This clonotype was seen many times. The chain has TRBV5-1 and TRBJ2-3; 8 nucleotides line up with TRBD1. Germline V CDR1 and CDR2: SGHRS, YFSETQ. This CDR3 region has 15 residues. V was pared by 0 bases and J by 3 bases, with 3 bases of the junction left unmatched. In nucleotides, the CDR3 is TGCGCCAGCAGCTTGGCGCAGGGGGCAACAGATACGCAGTATTTT. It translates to CASSLAQGATDTQYF.

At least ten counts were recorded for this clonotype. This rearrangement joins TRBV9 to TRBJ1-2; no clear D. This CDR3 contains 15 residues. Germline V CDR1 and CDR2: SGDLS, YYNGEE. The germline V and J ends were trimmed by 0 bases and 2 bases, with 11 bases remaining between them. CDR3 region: CASSVAATPNYGYTF. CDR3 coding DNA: TGTGCCAGCAGCGTAGCGGCGACTCCAAACTATGGCTACACCTTC.

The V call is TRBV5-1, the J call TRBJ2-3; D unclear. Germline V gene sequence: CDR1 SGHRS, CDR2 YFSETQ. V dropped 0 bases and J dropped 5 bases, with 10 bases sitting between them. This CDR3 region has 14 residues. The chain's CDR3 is CASSLASSRDTQYF. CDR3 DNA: TGCGCCAGCAGCTTGGCATCCTCGAGAGATACGCAGTATTTT.

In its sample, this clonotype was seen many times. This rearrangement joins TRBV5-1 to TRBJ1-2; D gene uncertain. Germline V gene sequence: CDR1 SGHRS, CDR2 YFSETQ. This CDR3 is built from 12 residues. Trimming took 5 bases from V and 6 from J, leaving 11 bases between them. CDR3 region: CASRREAHGYTF. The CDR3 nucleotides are TGCGCCAGCAGAAGGGAGGCCCATGGCTACACCTTC. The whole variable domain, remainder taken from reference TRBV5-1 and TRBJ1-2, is KAGVTQTPRYLIKTRGQQVTLSCSPISGHRSVSWYQQTPGQGLQFLFEYFSETQRNKGNFPGRFSGRQFSNSRSEMNVSTLELGDSALYLCASRREAHGYTFGSGTRLTVV.

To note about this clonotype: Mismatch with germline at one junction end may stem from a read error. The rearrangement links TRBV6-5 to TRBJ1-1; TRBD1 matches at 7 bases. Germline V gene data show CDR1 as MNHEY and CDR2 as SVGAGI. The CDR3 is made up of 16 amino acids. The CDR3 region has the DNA TGTGCCAGCAGTAGACAGGGCTACGCGGAGAACTCTGAAGCTTTCTTT. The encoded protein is CASSRQGYAENSEAFF.

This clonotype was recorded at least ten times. Here the CDR3 DNA reads TGTGCCAGCAGCGGGTTAGGGGATCAGCCCCAGCATTTT. Protein product: CASSGLGDQPQHF. The chain uses TRBV6-5 and TRBJ1-5; tentative D call: TRBD1 (5 bases). Trimming pared 6 bases from V and 5 bases from J, leaving 11 bases between. There are 13 residues in the CDR3. Looked up from germline, CDR1 is MNHEY and CDR2 is SVGAGI.

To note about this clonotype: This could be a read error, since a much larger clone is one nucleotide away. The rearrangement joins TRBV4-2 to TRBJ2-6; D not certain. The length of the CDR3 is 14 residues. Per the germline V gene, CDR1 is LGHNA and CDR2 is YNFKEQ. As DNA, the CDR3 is TGTGCCAGCAGCCAAGATCCCCGGGCCAACGTCCGGACTTTC. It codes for CASSQDPRANVRTF.

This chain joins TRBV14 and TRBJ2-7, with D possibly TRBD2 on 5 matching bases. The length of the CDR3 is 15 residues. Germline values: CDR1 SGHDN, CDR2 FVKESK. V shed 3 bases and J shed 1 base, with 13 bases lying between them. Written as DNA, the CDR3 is TGTGCCAGCAGCCACGGACTGGACCTTTCCTACGAGCAGTACTTC. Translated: CASSHGLDLSYEQYF.

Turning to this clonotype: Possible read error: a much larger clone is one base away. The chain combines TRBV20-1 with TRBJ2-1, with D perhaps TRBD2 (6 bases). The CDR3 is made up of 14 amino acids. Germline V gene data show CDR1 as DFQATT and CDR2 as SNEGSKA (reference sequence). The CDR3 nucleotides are TGCAGTGCTAGCCCGTGGGACTCCTACAATGGGCAGTTCTTC. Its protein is CSASPWDSYNGQFF.

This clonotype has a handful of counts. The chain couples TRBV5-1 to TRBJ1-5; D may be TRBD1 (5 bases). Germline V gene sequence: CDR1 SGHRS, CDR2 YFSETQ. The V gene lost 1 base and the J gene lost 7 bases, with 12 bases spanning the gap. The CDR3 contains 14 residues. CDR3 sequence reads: CASSLSGAGQPQHF. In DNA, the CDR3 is TGCGCCAGCAGCTTGTCTGGGGCGGGACAGCCCCAGCATTTT.

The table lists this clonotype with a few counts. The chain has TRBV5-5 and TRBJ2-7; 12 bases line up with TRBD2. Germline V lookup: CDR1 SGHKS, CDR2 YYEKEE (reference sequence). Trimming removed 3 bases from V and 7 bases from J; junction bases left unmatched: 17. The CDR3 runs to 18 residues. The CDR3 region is CASSSGLAGSQGYNEQYF. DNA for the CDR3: TGTGCCAGCAGCTCGGGACTAGCGGGCTCCCAGGGCTACAATGAGCAGTACTTC.

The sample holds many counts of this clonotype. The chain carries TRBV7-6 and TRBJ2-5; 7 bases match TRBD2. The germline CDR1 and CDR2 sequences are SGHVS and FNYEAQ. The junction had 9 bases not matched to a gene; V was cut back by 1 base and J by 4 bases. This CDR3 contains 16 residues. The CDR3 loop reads CASSLGLQRGSETQYF. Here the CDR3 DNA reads TGTGCCAGCAGCTTAGGACTTCAGCGGGGATCAGAGACCCAGTACTTC.

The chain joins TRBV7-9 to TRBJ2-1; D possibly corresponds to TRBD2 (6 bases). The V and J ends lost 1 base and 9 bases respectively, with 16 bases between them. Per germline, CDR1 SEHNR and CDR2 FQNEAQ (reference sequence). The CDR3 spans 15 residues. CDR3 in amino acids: CASSLDNREWTEQFF. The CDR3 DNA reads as TGTGCCAGCAGCTTAGATAACCGGGAGTGGACTGAGCAGTTCTTC.

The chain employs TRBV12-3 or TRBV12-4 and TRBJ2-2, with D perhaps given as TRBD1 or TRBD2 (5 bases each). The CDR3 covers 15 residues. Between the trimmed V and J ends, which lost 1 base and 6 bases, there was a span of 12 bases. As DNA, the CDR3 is TGTGCCAGCAGTTTAGGTCGGGGCTCCGCCGGGGAGCTGTTTTTT. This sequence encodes CASSLGRGSAGELFF.

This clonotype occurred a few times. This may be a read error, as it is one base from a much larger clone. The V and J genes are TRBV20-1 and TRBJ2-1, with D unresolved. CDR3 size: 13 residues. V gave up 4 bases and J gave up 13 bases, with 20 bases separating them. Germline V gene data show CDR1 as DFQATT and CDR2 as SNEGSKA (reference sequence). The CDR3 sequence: CSATTTSSETQFF. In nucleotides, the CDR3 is TGCAGTGCTACAACGACAAGTTCGGAGACCCAGTTCTTC.

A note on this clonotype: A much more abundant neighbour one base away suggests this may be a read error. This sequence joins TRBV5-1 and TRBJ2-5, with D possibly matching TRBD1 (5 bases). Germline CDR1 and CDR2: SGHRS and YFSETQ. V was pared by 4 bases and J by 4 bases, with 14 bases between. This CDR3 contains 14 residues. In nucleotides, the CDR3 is TGCGCCAGCAGCCCTGGGGCAGAAGGAGAGACCCAGTACTTC. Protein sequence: CASSPGAEGETQYF. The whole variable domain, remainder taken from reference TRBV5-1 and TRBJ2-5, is KAGVTQTPRYLIKTRGQQVTLSCSPISGHRSVSWYQQTPGQGLQFLFEYFSETQRNKGNFPGRFSGRQFSNSRSEMNVSTLELGDSALYLCASSPGAEGETQYFGPGTRLLVL.

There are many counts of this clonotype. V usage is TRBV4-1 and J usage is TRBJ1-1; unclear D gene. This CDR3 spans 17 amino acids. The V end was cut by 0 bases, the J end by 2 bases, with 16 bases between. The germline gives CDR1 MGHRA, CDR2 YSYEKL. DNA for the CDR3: TGCGCCAGCAGCCAAGATTTCGTGTACAGCCCCAACACTGAAGCTTTCTTT. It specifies CASSQDFVYSPNTEAFF.

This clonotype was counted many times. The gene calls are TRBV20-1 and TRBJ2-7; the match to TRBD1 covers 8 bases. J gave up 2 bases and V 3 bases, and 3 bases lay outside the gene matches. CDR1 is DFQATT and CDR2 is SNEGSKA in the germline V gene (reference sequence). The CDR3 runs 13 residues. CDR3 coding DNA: TGCAGTGCTAGCCCAGGGGGCACCTACGAGCAGTACTTC. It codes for CSASPGGTYEQYF.

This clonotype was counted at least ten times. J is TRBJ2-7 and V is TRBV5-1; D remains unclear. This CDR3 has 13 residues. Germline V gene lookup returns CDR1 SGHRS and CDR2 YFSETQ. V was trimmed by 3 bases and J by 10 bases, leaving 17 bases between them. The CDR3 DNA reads TGCGCCAGCAGCTATATCGACGGCTCAGCCCAGTACTTC. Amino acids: CASSYIDGSAQYF.